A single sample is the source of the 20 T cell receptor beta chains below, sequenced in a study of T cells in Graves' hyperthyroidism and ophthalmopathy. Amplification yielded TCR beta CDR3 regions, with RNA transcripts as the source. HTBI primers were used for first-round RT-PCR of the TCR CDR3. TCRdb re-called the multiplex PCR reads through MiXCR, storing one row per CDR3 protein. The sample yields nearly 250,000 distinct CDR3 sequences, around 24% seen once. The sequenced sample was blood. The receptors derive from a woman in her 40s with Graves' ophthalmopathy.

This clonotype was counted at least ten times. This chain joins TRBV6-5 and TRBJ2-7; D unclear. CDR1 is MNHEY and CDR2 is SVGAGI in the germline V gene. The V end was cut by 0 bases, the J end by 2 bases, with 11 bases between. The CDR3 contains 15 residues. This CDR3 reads CASSYSNSPTYEQYF. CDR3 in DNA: TGTGCCAGCAGTTACTCGAATAGTCCCACCTACGAGCAGTACTTC.

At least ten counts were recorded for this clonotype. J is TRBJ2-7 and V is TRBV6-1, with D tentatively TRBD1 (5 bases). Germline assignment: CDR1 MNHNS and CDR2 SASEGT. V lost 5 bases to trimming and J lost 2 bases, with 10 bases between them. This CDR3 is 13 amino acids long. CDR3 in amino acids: CASSKGATYEQYF. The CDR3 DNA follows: TGTGCCAGCAGTAAAGGGGCGACCTACGAGCAGTACTTC.

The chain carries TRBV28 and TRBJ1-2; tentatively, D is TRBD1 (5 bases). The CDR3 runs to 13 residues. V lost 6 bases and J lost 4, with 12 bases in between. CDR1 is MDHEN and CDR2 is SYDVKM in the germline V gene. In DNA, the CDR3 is TGTGCCAGCAGCCGGGGACGTATCTATGGCTACACCTTC. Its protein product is CASSRGRIYGYTF.

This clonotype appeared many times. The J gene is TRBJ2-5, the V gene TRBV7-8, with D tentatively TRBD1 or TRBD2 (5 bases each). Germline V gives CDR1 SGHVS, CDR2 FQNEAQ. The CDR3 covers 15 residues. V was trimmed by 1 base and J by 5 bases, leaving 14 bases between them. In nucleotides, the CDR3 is TGTGCCAGCAGCTTAGTTCCAGGGACGTCGGAGACCCAGTACTTC. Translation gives CASSLVPGTSETQYF.

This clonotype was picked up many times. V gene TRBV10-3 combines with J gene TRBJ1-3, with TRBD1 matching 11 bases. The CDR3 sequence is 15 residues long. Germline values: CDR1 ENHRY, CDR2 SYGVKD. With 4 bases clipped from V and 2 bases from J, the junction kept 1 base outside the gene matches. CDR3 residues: CAISGTGGAGNTIYF. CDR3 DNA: TGTGCCATCAGTGGGACAGGGGGCGCTGGAAACACCATATATTTT.

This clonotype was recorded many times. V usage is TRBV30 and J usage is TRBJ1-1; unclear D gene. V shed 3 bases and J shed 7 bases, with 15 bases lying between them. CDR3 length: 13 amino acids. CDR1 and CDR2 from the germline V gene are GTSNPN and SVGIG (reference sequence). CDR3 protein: CAWSAARGGEAFF. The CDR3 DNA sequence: TGTGCCTGGAGCGCCGCTAGAGGAGGTGAAGCTTTCTTT.

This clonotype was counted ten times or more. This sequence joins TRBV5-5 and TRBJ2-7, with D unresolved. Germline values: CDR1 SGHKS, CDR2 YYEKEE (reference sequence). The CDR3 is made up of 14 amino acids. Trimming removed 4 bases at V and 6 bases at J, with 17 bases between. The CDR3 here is CASSPSSVPGEQYF. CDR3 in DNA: TGTGCCAGCAGCCCGTCGTCGGTCCCGGGCGAGCAGTACTTC.

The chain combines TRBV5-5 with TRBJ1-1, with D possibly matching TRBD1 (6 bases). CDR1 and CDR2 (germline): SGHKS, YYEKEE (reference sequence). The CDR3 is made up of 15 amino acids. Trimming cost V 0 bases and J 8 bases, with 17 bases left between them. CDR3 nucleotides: TGTGCCAGCAGCTTGGCCTACTCCAGGGGTTTGGAAGCTTTCTTT. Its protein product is CASSLAYSRGLEAFF. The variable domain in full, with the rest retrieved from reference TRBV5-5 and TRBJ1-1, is DAGVTQSPTHLIKTRGQQVTLRCSPISGHKSVSWYQQVLGQGPQFIFQYYEKEERGRGNFPDRFSARQFPNYSSELNVNALLLGDSALYLCASSLAYSRGLEAFFGQGTRLTVV.

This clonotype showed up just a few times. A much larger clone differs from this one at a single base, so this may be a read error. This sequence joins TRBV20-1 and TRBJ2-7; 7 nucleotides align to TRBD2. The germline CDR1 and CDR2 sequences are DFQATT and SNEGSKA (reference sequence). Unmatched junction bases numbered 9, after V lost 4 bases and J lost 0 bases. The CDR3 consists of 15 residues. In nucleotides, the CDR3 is TGCAGTGCTAACCCCGGGACTATCGCCTCCTACGAGCAGTACTTC. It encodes CSANPGTIASYEQYF.

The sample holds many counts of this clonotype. CDR3 region: CASSYSKGRPGELFF. As DNA, the CDR3 is TGTGCCAGCAGTTACTCGAAGGGACGCCCCGGGGAGCTGTTTTTT. The chain has TRBV6-5 and TRBJ2-2; D may be TRBD1 or TRBD2 (5 bases each). The CDR3 has 15 residues. Germline loops: CDR1 MNHEY, CDR2 SVGAGI. The V end lost 0 bases, the J end lost 6 bases, and 11 bases lay between the germline ends.

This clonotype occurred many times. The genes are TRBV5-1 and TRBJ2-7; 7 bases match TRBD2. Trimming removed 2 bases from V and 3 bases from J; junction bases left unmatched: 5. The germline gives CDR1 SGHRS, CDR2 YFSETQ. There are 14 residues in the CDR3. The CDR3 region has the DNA TGCGCCAGCAGCTTAGAAGCGGGAAACTACGAGCAGTACTTC. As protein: CASSLEAGNYEQYF.

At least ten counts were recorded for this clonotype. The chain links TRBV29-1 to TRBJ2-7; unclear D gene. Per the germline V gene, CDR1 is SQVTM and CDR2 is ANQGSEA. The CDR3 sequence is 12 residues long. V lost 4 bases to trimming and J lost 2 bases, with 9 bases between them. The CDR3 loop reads CSVARATYEQYF. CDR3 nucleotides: TGCAGCGTTGCAAGGGCTACCTACGAGCAGTACTTC.

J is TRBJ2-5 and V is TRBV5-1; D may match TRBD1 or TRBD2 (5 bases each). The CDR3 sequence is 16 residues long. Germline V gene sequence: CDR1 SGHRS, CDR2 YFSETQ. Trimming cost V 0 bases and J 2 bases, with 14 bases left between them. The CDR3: CASSLAPGDGQETQYF. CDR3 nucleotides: TGCGCCAGCAGCTTGGCCCCTGGGGACGGACAAGAGACCCAGTACTTC.

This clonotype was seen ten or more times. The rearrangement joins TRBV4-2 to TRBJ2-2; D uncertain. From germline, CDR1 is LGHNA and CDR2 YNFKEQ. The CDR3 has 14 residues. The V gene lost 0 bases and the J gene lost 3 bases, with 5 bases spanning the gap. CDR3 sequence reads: CASSQDGYTGELFF. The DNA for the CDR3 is TGTGCCAGCAGCCAAGACGGATACACCGGGGAGCTGTTTTTT.

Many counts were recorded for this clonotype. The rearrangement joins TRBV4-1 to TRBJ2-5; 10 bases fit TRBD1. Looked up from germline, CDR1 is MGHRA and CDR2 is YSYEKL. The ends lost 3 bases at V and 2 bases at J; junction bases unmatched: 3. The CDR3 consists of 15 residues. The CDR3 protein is CASSQPGQGQETQYF. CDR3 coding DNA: TGCGCCAGCAGCCAGCCGGGACAGGGGCAAGAGACCCAGTACTTC.

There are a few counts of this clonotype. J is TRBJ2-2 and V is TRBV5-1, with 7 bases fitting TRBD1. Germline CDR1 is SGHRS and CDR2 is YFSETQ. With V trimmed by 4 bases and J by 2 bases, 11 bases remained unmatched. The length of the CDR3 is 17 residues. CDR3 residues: CASSQLKTGINTGELFF. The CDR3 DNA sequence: TGCGCCAGCAGCCAATTAAAGACAGGGATTAACACCGGGGAGCTGTTTTTT.

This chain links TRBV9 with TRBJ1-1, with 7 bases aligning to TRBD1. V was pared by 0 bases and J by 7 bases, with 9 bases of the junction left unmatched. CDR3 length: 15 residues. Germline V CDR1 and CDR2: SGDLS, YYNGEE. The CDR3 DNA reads TGTGCCAGCAGCGTAGGGGGACAGTCGTGGAGTGAAGCTTTCTTT. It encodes CASSVGGQSWSEAFF.

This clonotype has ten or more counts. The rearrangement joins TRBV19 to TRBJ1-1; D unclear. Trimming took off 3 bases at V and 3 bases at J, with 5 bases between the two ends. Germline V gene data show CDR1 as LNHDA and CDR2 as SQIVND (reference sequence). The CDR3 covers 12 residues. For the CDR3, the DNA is TGTGCCAGTAGTATTGCTGACACTGAAGCTTTCTTT. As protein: CASSIADTEAFF.

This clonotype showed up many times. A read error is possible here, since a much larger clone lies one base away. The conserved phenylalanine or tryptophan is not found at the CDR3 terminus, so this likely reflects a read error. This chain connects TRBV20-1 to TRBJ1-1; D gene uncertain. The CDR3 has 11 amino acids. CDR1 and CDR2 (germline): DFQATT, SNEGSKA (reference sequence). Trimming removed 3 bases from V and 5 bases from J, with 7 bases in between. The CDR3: CSASRGTEAFL. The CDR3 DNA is TGCAGTGCTAGCCGAGGGACTGAAGCTTTCCTT.

CDR3 amino acids: CASGFAQPQHF. As DNA, the CDR3 is TGTGCTAGTGGTTTTGCTCAGCCCCAGCATTTT. This sequence joins TRBV12-5 and TRBJ1-5; D is undetermined. CDR1 and CDR2 from the germline V gene are LGHNT and FRNRAP. The CDR3 is 11 residues long. V lost 3 bases and J lost 6, with 3 bases in between.